This T cell receptor (beta chain) derives from a study of blood T cell repertoires in COVID-19. In the study overall: The study drew acute and convalescent COVID-19 samples from the United States, Italy and Spain.

Original processing notes: Quantification of nucleated cells was approximated via reference gene primer amplification. Only in-frame clones appear in the TCRdb table, and some are missing; sequencing was by immunoSEQ multiplex PCR. The V and J calls and clone size are taken from that table; D and trimming were inferred from the DNA. In the table there are hundreds of thousands of clones, 80% to 90% of which are singletons. Concerning this clone: Within the sample, other DNA sequences also encode this same CDR3.

Participant ages covered roughly 18 to 89 years across approximately 25 US areas. Two negative PCRs, clearance, or symptom resolution had been documented for recovered Cohort 3 donors. With 2 bases clipped from V and 1 base from J, the junction kept 0 bases outside the gene matches. This CDR3 comprises 15 residues. Germline CDR1 is MDHEN and CDR2 is SYDVKM. The sequenced sample consisted of PBMCs or T cells enriched from blood (not recorded which). This chain joins TRBV28 and TRBJ2-2; 8 nucleotides line up with TRBD2. The source of this sequence is a young man who had recovered from COVID-19. The DNA for the CDR3 is TGTGCCAGCAGTTTAGCGGGAGGGAACACCGGGGAGCTGTTTTTT. Its translation: CASSLAGGNTGELFF. The variable domain in full, with the rest retrieved from reference TRBV28 and TRBJ2-2, is DVKVTQSSRYLVKRTGEKVFLECVQDMDHENMFWYRQDPGLGLRLIYFSYDVKMKEKGDIPEGYSVSREKKERFSLILESASTNQTSMYLCASSLAGGNTGELFFGEGSRLTVL.